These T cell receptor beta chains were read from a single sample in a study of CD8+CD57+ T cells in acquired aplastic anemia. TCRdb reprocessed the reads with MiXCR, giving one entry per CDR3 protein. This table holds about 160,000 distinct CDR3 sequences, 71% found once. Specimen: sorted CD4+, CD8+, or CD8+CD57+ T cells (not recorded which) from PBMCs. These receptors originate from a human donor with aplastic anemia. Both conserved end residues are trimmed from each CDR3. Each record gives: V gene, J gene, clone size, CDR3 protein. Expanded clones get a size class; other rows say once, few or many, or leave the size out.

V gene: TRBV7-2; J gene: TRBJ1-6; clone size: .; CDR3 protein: ASSFLVGSPLH
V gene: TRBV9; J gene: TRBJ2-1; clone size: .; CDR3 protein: ASSGISGSTEQF
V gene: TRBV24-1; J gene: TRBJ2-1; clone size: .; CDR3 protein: ATSEVAGLIHEQF
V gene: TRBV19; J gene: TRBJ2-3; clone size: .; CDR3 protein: ASSRDFDTQY
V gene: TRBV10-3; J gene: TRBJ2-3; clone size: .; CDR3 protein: ATSESITDTQY
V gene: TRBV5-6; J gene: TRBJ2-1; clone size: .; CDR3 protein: ASGSSYNEQF
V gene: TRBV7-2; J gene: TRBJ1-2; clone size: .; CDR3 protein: ASSSDRGLLGYT
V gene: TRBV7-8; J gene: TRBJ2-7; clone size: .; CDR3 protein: ASSLYGVKYEQY
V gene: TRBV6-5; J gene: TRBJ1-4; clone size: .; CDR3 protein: ASSEPYGDLATNEKLF
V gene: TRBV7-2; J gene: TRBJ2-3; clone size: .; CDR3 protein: ASSQGAGGPTDTQY
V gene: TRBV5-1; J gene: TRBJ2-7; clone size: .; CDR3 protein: ASSYLQGVEYEQY
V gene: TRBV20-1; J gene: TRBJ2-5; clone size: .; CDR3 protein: SASRGHGETQY
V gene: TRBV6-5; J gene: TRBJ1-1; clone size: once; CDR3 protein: ASSYSRQLQAF
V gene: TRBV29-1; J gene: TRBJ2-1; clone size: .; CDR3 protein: SATVGVNEQF
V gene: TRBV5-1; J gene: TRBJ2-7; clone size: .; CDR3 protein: ASSFRQGSITEQY
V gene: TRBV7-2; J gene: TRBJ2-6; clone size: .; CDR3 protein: ASSFPLQGVNVLT
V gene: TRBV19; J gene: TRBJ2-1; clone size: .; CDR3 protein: ASGQGYTEQL
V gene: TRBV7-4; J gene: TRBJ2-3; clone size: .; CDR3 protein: ASSPYRRLAGVYTDTQY
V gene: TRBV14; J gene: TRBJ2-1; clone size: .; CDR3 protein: ASSPGLAGGPYNEQF
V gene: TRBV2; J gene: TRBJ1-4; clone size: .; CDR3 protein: ATSSTVQGYEKLF
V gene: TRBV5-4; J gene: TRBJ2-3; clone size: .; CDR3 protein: ASSREQALRTDTQY
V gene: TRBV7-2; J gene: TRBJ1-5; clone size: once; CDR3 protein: ASSLVGSQPQH
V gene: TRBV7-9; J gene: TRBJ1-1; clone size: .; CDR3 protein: ASSATGRNTEAF
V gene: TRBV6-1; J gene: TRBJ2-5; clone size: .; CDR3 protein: ASSAMTGRQETQY
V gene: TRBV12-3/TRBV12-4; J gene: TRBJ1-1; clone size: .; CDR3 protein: ASSLTSQQPAF
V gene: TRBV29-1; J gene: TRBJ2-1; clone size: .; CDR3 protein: SVERTSGYNEQF
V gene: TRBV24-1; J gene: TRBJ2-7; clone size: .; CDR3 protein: AIPGAGRYEQY
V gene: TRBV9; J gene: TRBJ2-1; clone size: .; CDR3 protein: ASGGVMEQF
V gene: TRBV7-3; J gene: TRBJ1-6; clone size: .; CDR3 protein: ASSQNQGSYNSPLH
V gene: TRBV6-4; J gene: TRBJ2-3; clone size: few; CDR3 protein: ASSDGSTDTQY
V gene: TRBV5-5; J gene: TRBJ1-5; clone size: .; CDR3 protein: ASSLYRGQPQH
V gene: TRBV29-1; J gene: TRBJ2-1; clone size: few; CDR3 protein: SVYVSYNEQF
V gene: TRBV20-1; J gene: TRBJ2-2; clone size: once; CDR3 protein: SANNREMANTGELF
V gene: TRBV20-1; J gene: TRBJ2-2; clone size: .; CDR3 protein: SARGLAGSANTGELF
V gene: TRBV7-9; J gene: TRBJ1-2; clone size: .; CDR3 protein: ASSQTAYGYT
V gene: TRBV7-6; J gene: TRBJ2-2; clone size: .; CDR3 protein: ASSPSVTGELF
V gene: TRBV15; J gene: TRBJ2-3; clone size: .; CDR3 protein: ATSRGPVVMTQY
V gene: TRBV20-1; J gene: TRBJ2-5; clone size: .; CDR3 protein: SARDLRETQY
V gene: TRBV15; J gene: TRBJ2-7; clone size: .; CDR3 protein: ATSSNGQGASYEQY
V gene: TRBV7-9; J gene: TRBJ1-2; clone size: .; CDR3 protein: ASSTFYPEGGGYT
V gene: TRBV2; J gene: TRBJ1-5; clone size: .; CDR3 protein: ASSGGGTYQPQH
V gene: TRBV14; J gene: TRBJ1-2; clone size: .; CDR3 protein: ASSQGADYGYT
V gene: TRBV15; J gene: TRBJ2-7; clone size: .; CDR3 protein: ATSRTGTSGYEQY
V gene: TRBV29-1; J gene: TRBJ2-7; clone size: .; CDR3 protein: SVDRGYEQY
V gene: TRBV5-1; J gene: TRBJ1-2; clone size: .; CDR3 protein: ASSVATGESSYGYT
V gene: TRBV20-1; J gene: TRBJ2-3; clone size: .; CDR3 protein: SARESFTGGNWNTDTQY
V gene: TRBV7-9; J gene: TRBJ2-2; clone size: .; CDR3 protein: ASFHYTGELF
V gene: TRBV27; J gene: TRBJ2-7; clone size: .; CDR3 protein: ASSTRQDSYEQY
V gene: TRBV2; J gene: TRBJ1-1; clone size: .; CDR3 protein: ASTLRRMNTEAF
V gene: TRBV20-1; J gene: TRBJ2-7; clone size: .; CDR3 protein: SARLAGGTYEQY
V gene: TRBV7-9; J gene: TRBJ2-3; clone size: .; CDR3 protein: ASRGKDRVADTQY
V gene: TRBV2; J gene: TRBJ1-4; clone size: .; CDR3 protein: ASVRDRGQKLF
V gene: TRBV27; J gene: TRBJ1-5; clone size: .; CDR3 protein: ASSSGMGSNQPQH
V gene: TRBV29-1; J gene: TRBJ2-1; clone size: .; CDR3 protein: SVEDWTGRNEQF